This passage covers 23 T cell receptor beta chains from one sample sequenced in a study of T-cell reconstitution after alpha-beta-depleted transplantation in children. Unique molecular identifiers were used in preparing the TCRbeta library. Via MiXCR, TCRdb re-called the PCR reads, giving one row per CDR3 protein. Of 100,000 to 130,000 distinct CDR3 sequences listed, 5% to 8% are singletons. Sequenced material: PBMCs, mostly from graft donor cells, taken 360 days after TCRalphabeta/CD19-depleted stem cell transplant. The receptors come from a male patient aged 2 to 9 who had a stem cell transplant for acute lymphoblastic leukemia, so the T cells may come from the graft donor.

This clonotype was counted ten times or more. The gene calls are TRBV30 and TRBJ1-1; no definite D call. CDR1 GTSNPN and CDR2 SVGIG come from the germline V gene (reference sequence). Trimming shortened V by 0 bases and J by 4 bases, and 9 bases separated the two germline ends. CDR3 length: 13 amino acids. The CDR3 reads CAWSVGEGTEAFF. The CDR3 nucleotides are TGTGCCTGGAGTGTTGGGGAAGGCACTGAAGCTTTCTTT.

Many counts were recorded for this clonotype. This chain uses TRBV12-3 or TRBV12-4 with TRBJ1-1; no definite D call. The CDR3 consists of 16 residues. V was pared by 1 base and J by 3 bases, with 15 bases between. In DNA form, the CDR3 reads TGTGCCAGCAGTTTAGTAGATCGCGAAGGCGACACTGAAGCTTTCTTT. It specifies CASSLVDREGDTEAFF.

This clonotype appeared a few times. The chain couples TRBV27 to TRBJ2-2, with D maybe TRBD2 (5 bases). Germline assignment: CDR1 MNHEY and CDR2 SMNVEV (reference sequence). This CDR3 is 14 amino acids long. V shed 7 bases and J shed 3 bases, with 12 bases lying between them. The CDR3 loop reads CASTPGLYTGELFF. CDR3 bases: TGTGCCAGCACCCCCGGACTTTACACCGGGGAGCTGTTTTTT.

This clonotype was detected only a few times. The chain has TRBV9 and TRBJ2-7; D uncertain. The germline gives CDR1 SGDLS, CDR2 YYNGEE. Trimming stripped 4 bases from V and 3 bases from J, with 14 bases between. The CDR3 loop spans 14 amino acids. The CDR3 sequence is CASSPRVSNYEQYF. The CDR3 DNA is TGTGCCAGCAGCCCCCGGGTTTCTAACTACGAGCAGTACTTC.

This clonotype has a count of ten or more. This chain joins TRBV29-1 and TRBJ1-2, with 7 bases that match TRBD1. CDR1 is SQVTM and CDR2 is ANQGSEA in the germline V gene. This CDR3 has 12 residues. J lost 9 bases, V lost 5 bases, and 9 bases had no gene match. For the CDR3, the DNA is TGCAGCGTTCCAGGACAGGCGGGAAGCTACACCTTC. It specifies CSVPGQAGSYTF. Together with reference TRBV29-1 and TRBJ1-2, the CDR3 gives the full variable domain: SAVISQKPSRDICQRGTSLTIQCQVDSQVTMMFWYRQQPGQSLTLIATANQGSEATYESGFVIDKFPISRPNLTFSTLTVSNMSPEDSSIYLCSVPGQAGSYTFGSGTRLTVV.

This chain uses TRBV5-1 with TRBJ2-1; a weak D match, TRBD2 (5 bases). V lost 3 bases, J lost 0 bases, and 22 bases lay in between. Germline assignment: CDR1 SGHRS and CDR2 YFSETQ. The CDR3 totals 19 residues. The CDR3 is CASSWGPKVSGPSYNEQFF. Written as DNA, the CDR3 is TGCGCCAGCAGCTGGGGTCCTAAAGTGAGCGGTCCCTCCTACAATGAGCAGTTCTTC.

This rearrangement joins TRBV5-1 to TRBJ1-2; D possibly corresponds to TRBD1 (6 bases). This CDR3 has 13 residues. CDR1 is SGHRS and CDR2 is YFSETQ in the germline V gene. Trimming pared 3 bases from V and 6 bases from J, leaving 12 bases between. The CDR3 bases are TGCGCCAGCAGCTGGACAGTCGGAGATGGCTACACCTTC. Encoded protein: CASSWTVGDGYTF.

This clonotype was seen only a few times. This chain connects TRBV24-1 to TRBJ2-1, with 7 bases matching TRBD2. Losses at the gene ends were 5 bases for V and 6 bases for J; bases not matched to a gene: 6. The CDR3 covers 14 residues. Germline loops: CDR1 KGHDR, CDR2 SFDVKD. The CDR3, as DNA: TGTGCCACCAGTGCCCAGCGGGAAGTCAATGAGCAGTTCTTC. Protein: CATSAQREVNEQFF.

This clonotype was recorded at least ten times. The CDR3 spells CASLPELRTYEQYF. CDR3 coding DNA: TGTGCCAGCCTCCCCGAGCTGCGCACCTACGAGCAGTACTTC. The chain couples TRBV28 to TRBJ2-7; no firm D call. V was shortened by 8 bases and J by 2 bases, with 16 bases between the two germline ends. The CDR3 length is 14 residues. CDR1 MDHEN and CDR2 SYDVKM come from the germline V gene.

This clonotype was observed many times. The chain employs TRBV6-1 and TRBJ1-1; TRBD1 matches 10 bases. J gave up 5 bases and V 6 bases, and 9 bases lay outside the gene matches. CDR3 length: 15 residues. CDR1 is MNHNS and CDR2 is SASEGT in the germline V gene. The CDR3 DNA reads TGTGCCAGCAGCCGGTCGTGGGGACAGGGGACTGAAGCTTTCTTT. Its protein product is CASSRSWGQGTEAFF.

This clonotype was counted between two and nine times. This chain uses TRBV12-3 or TRBV12-4 with TRBJ1-2, with D tentatively TRBD1 (6 bases). V was trimmed by 4 bases and J by 0 bases, leaving 18 bases between them. The CDR3 runs to 17 residues. CDR3 loop: CASSSRRTESSNYGYTF. Written as DNA, the CDR3 is TGTGCCAGCAGTTCCCGTCGGACAGAGTCTTCTAACTATGGCTACACCTTC.

This clonotype was seen ten or more times. This chain joins TRBV18 and TRBJ2-1; no clear D gene. The CDR3 is 16 residues long. Germline V gene lookup returns CDR1 KGHSH and CDR2 LQKENI. Trimming stripped 5 bases from V and 5 bases from J, with 19 bases between. The CDR3 here is CASSTKQVRPNNEQFF. The CDR3, as DNA: TGTGCCAGCTCAACGAAACAAGTCCGGCCAAACAATGAGCAGTTCTTC.

This clonotype was picked up a small number of times. This chain links TRBV5-6 with TRBJ1-4, with D possibly being TRBD1 (6 bases). CDR3 size: 14 residues. Trimming left V 2 bases short and J 6 bases short, with 11 bases between. CDR1 is SGHDT and CDR2 is YYEEEE in the germline V gene. For the CDR3, the DNA is TGTGCCAGCAGCTTCGGGACAACCGATGAAAAACTGTTTTTT. Amino acid sequence: CASSFGTTDEKLFF.

This clonotype showed up many times. V is TRBV24-1 and J is TRBJ2-5; no clear D. The V end lost 5 bases, the J end lost 1 base, and 19 bases lay between the germline ends. Germline-derived CDR1 and CDR2 are KGHDR and SFDVKD. CDR3 length: 17 amino acids. CDR3 nucleotide sequence: TGTGCCACCAGTGCCGTTCCCTCAACAGTTTTCCAAGAGACCCAGTACTTC. Its translation: CATSAVPSTVFQETQYF.

This clonotype was counted many times. The V and J genes are TRBV3-1 and TRBJ2-3, with 10 bases that match TRBD2. CDR3 size: 16 residues. Germline CDR1 reads LGHDT; CDR2 reads YNNKEL (reference sequence). Trimming took 2 bases from V and 3 from J; bases not matched to a gene: 5. CDR3 DNA: TGTGCCAGCAGCCAACCCCCGGGACTAGCGACAGATACGCAGTATTTT. This gives the protein CASSQPPGLATDTQYF.

J is TRBJ2-7 and V is TRBV10-3; 9 bases line up with TRBD1. Germline V gene lookup returns CDR1 ENHRY and CDR2 SYGVKD. This CDR3 contains 15 residues. The trim removed 6 bases at V and 2 bases at J, leaving 8 bases unmatched. The CDR3 reads CAIRGGTGSTYEQYF. The CDR3 DNA follows: TGTGCCATCAGGGGCGGGACAGGGAGTACCTACGAGCAGTACTTC.

Here the CDR3 reads CASSPRVGPYEQYF. The DNA of the CDR3 is TGTGCCAGCAGCCCCAGGGTGGGACCCTACGAGCAGTACTTC. The V and J genes are TRBV28 and TRBJ2-7; D tentatively reads TRBD1 or TRBD2 (5 bases each). V lost 6 bases, J lost 2 bases, and 14 bases lay in between. The CDR3 is 14 residues long. CDR1 is MDHEN and CDR2 is SYDVKM in the germline V gene.

There are many counts of this clonotype. Here the CDR3 reads CASSAPGTGKDEQYF. CDR3 bases: TGTGCCAGCAGCGCACCCGGGACAGGGAAGGACGAGCAGTACTTC. V gene TRBV5-5 combines with J gene TRBJ2-7, with 9 bases fitting TRBD1. The CDR3 totals 15 residues. The V gene end was trimmed by 4 bases and the J gene end by 5 bases; junction bases not matched to a gene: 10. Germline CDR1 and CDR2: SGHKS and YYEKEE (reference sequence).

The rearrangement joins TRBV6-1 to TRBJ2-2; 8 bases are a match to TRBD1. Per the germline V gene, CDR1 is MNHNS and CDR2 is SASEGT. CDR3 length: 15 residues. After removal of 7 bases from V and 3 bases from J, the junction contained 7 bases not matched to a gene. As DNA, the CDR3 is TGTGCCAGCAACCCTCGACAGGGGTACACCGGGGAGCTGTTTTTT. This encodes CASNPRQGYTGELFF.

This clonotype has at least ten counts. The J gene is TRBJ2-5, the V gene TRBV7-6; D is perhaps TRBD1 (6 bases). Per germline, CDR1 SGHVS and CDR2 FNYEAQ. With 3 bases removed from V and 2 bases from J, the gap between germline ends came to 13 bases. The CDR3 totals 15 residues. This CDR3 is CASSFLDRTQETQYF. For the CDR3, the DNA is TGTGCCAGCAGCTTTCTAGACAGGACTCAAGAGACCCAGTACTTC. The full variable domain, rest sourced from reference TRBV7-6 and TRBJ2-5, is GAGVSQSPRYKVTKRGQDVALRCDPISGHVSLYWYRQALGQGPEFLTYFNYEAQQDKSGLPNDRFSAERPEGSISTLTIQRTEQRDSAMYRCASSFLDRTQETQYFGPGTRLLVL.

Written as DNA, the CDR3 is TGTGCCAGCAGCCCCGGCGCCGCCTATGGCTACACCTTC. Translating it yields CASSPGAAYGYTF. This chain connects TRBV7-9 to TRBJ1-2; D remains ambiguous. In germline, CDR1 is SEHNR, CDR2 FQNEAQ (reference sequence). The CDR3 is made up of 13 amino acids. Trimming took off 5 bases at V and 4 bases at J, with 11 bases between the two ends.

The rearrangement links TRBV2 to TRBJ1-1, with D unresolved. Germline V gives CDR1 SNHLY, CDR2 FYNNEI. V was trimmed by 4 bases and J by 9 bases, leaving 6 bases between them. There are 10 residues in the CDR3. Here the CDR3 DNA reads TGTGCCAGCAGTGGGAGGAAAGCTTTCTTT. This encodes CASSGRKAFF.

Ten or more counts support this clonotype. This chain joins TRBV12-3 or TRBV12-4 and TRBJ2-1; 7 bases map to TRBD1. This CDR3 is 15 amino acids long. V shed 1 base, J shed 6 bases, and the junction held 6 bases outside the gene matches. CDR3 sequence reads: CASSLETRGSNEQFF. CDR3 nucleotides: TGTGCCAGCAGTTTAGAAACCAGGGGGAGCAATGAGCAGTTCTTC.